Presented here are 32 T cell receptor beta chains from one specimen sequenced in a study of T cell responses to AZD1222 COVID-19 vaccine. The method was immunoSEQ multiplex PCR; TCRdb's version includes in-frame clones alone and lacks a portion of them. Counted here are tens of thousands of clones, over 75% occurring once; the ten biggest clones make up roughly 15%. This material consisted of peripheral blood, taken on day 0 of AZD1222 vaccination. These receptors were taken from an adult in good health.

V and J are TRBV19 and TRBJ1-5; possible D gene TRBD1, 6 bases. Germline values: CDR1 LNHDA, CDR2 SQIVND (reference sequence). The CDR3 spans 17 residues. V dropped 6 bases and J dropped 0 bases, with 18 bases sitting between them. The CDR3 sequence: CASSRTASQYSNQPQHF. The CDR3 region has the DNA TGTGCCAGTAGCCGGACAGCAAGTCAATATAGCAATCAGCCCCAGCATTTT.

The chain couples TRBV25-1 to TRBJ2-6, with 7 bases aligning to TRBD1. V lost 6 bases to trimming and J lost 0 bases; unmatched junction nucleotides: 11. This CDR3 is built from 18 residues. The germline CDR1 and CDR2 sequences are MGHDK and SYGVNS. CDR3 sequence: CASSVVTGLYSGANVLTF. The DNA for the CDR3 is TGTGCCAGCAGCGTAGTGACAGGGCTCTACTCTGGGGCCAACGTCCTGACTTTC.

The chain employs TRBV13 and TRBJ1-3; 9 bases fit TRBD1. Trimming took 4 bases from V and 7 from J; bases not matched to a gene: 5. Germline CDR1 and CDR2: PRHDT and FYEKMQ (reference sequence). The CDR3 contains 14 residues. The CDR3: CASSYTGGMNTIYF. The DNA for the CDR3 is TGTGCCAGCAGCTATACAGGGGGCATGAACACCATATATTTT.

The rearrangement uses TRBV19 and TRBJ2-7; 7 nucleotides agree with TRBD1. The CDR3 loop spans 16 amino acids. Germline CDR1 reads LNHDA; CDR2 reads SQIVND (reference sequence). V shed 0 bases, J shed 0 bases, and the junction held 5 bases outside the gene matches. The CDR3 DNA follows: TGTGCCAGTAGTATAGAGGGACAGTCCAGCTCCTACGAGCAGTACTTC. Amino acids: CASSIEGQSSSYEQYF.

The CDR3, as DNA: TGTGCCAGCAGCTTAGATAGGGACAGCAGTTATGGCTACACCTTC. Translated, it gives CASSLDRDSSYGYTF. The J gene is TRBJ1-2, the V gene TRBV7-9, with TRBD1 matching 7 bases. After removal of 1 base from V and 5 bases from J, the junction contained 7 bases not matched to a gene. The CDR3 is 15 amino acids. Germline-derived CDR1 and CDR2 are SEHNR and FQNEAQ (reference sequence).

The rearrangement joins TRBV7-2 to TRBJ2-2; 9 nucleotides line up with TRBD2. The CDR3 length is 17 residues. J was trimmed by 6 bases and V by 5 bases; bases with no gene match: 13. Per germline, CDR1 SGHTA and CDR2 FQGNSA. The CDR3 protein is CASSPPGIAGAAGELFF. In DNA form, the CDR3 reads TGTGCCAGCAGCCCCCCAGGGATAGCGGGAGCAGCCGGGGAGCTGTTTTTT.

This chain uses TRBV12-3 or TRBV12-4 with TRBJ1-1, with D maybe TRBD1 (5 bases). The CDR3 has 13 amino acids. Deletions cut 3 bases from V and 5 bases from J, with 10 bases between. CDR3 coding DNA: TGTGCCAGCAGTTTTGGGGGAACTACTGAAGCTTTCTTT. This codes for CASSFGGTTEAFF.

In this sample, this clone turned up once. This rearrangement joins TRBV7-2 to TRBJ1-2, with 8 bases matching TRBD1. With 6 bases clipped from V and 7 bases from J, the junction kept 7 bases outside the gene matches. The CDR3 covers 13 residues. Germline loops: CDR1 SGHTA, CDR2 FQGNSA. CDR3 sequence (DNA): TGTGCCAGCAGAGTCACAGGGGGAGGTGGCTACACCTTC. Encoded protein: CASRVTGGGGYTF.

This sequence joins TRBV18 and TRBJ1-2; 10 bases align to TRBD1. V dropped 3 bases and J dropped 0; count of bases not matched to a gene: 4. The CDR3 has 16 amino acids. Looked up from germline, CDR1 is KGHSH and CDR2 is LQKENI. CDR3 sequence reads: CASSPGTGASNYGYTF. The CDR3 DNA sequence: TGTGCCAGCTCACCCGGGACAGGGGCATCTAACTATGGCTACACCTTC.

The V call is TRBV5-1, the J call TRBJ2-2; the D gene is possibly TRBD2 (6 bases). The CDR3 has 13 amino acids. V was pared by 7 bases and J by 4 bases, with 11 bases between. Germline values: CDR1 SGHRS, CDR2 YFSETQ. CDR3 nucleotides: TGCGCCAGCGCGGAGGGGAGCACCGGGGAGCTGTTTTTT. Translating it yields CASAEGSTGELFF.

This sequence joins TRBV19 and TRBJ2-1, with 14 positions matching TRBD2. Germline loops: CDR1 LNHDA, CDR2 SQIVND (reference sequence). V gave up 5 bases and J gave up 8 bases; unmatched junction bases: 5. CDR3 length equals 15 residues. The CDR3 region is CASSRLAGGGDEQFF. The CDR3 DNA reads TGTGCCAGTAGTCGACTAGCGGGAGGGGGCGATGAGCAGTTCTTC.

CDR3 amino acids: CASSPDWHEQYF. CDR3 DNA: TGTGCCAGCAGCCCTGACTGGCACGAGCAGTACTTC. The gene calls are TRBV7-9 and TRBJ2-7; D is unresolved. The CDR3 runs 12 residues. V was clipped by 5 bases and J by 5 bases, with 10 bases between them. Germline V gives CDR1 SEHNR, CDR2 FQNEAQ (reference sequence).

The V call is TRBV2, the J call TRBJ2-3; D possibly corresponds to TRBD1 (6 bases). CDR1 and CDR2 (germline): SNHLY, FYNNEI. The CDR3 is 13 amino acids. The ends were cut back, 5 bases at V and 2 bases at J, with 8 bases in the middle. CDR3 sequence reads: CASSRQVTDTQYF. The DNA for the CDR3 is TGTGCCAGCAGTAGACAGGTCACAGATACGCAGTATTTT.

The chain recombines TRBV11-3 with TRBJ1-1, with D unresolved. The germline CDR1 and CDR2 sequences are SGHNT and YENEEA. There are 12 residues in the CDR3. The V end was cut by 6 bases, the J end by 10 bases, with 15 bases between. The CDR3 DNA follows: TGTGCCAGCAGTCAGCTAGACAAATCAGCTTTCTTT. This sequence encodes CASSQLDKSAFF.

CDR3 nucleotides: TGCGCCAGCAGCCCGTCTTGGACAGGGGGTAATGAGCAGTTCTTC. This encodes CASSPSWTGGNEQFF. The gene calls are TRBV4-3 and TRBJ2-1; 10 nucleotides agree with TRBD1. The CDR3 has 15 amino acids. V dropped 4 bases and J dropped 7; count of bases not matched to a gene: 7. Per the germline V gene, CDR1 is LGHNA and CDR2 is YSLEER.

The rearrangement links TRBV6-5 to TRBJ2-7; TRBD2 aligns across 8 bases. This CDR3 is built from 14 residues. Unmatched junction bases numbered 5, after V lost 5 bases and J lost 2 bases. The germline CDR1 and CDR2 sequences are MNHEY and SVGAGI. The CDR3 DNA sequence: TGTGCCAGCAGTCGGACTAGCCTCGCCTACGAGCAGTACTTC. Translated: CASSRTSLAYEQYF.

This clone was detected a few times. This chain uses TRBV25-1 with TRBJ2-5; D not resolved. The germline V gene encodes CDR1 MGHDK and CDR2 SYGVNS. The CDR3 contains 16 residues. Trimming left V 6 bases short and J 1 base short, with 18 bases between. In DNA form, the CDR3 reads TGTGCCAGCAGCCATCTCAAGGGAATGAGCCAAGAGACCCAGTACTTC. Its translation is CASSHLKGMSQETQYF. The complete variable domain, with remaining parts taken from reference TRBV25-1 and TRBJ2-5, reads EADIYQTPRYLVIGTGKKITLECSQTMGHDKMYWYQQDPGMELHLIHYSYGVNSTEKGDLSSESTVSRIRTEHFPLTLESARPSHTSQYLCASSHLKGMSQETQYFGPGTRLLVL.

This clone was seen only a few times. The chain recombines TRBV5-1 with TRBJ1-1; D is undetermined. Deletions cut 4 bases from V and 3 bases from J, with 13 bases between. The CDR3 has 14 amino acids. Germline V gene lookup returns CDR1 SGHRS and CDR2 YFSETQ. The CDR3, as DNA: TGCGCCAGCAGCAAGGAGGGCTGGGACACTGAAGCTTTCTTT. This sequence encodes CASSKEGWDTEAFF. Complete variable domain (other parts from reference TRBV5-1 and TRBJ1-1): KAGVTQTPRYLIKTRGQQVTLSCSPISGHRSVSWYQQTPGQGLQFLFEYFSETQRNKGNFPGRFSGRQFSNSRSEMNVSTLELGDSALYLCASSKEGWDTEAFFGQGTRLTVV.

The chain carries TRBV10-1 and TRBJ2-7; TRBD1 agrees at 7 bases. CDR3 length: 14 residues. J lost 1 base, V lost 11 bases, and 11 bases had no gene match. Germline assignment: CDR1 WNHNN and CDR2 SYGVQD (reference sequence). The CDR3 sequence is CAQPRGDRSYEQYF. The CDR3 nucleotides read TGCGCCCAACCCCGAGGGGACAGATCCTACGAGCAGTACTTC.

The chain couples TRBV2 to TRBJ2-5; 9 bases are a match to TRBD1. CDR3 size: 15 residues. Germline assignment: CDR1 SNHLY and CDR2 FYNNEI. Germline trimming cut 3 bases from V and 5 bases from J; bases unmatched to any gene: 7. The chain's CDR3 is CASSDMGQGMETQYF. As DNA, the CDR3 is TGTGCCAGCAGTGATATGGGACAGGGTATGGAGACCCAGTACTTC.

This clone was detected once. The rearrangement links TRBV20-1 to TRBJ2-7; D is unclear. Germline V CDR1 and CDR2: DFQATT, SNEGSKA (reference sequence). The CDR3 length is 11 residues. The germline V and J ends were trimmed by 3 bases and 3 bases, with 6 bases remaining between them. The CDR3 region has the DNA TGCAGTGCTAGTTACAGCTACGAGCAGTACTTC. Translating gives CSASYSYEQYF.

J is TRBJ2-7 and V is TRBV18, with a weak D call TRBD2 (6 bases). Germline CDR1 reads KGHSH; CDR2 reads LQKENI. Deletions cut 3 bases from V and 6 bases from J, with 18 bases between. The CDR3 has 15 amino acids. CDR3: CASSPNQGLSVEQYF. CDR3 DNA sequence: TGTGCCAGCTCACCTAACCAGGGACTCTCGGTCGAGCAGTACTTC.

The CDR3 DNA follows: TGTGCCAGCAGCTTAGGCCCAGGGGGCGCCTACGAGCAGTACTTC. Its protein is CASSLGPGGAYEQYF. The chain carries TRBV11-2 and TRBJ2-7; TRBD1 agrees at 8 bases. The CDR3 covers 15 residues. Per germline, CDR1 SGHAT and CDR2 FQNNGV. V was clipped by 1 base and J by 2 bases; unmatched bases: 4.

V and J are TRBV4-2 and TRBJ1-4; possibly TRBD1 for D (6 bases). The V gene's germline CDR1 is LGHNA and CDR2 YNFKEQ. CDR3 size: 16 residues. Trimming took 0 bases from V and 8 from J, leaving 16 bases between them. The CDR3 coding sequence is TGTGCCAGCAGCCAAGAGGGGGGCTCGGGTGGCGAAAAACTGTTTTTT. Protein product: CASSQEGGSGGEKLFF.

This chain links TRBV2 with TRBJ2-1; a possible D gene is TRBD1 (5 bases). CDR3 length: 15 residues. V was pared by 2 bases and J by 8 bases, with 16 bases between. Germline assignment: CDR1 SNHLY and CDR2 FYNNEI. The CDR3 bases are TGTGCCAGCAGTGAAAGGGGCTTCCAGCACGATGAGCAGTTCTTC. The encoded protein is CASSERGFQHDEQFF.

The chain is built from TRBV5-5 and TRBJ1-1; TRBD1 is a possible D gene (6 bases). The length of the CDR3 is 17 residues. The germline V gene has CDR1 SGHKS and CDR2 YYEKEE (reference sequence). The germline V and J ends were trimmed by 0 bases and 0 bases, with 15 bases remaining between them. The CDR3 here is CASSLAVQGGMNTEAFF. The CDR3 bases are TGTGCCAGCAGCTTGGCCGTACAGGGCGGGATGAACACTGAAGCTTTCTTT.

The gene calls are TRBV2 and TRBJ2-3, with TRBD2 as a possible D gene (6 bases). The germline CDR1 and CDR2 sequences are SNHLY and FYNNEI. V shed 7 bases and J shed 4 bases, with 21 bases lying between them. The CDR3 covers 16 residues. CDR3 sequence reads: CASTPTPGLSADTQYF. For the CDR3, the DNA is TGTGCCAGCACCCCAACTCCGGGACTTTCCGCAGATACGCAGTATTTT.

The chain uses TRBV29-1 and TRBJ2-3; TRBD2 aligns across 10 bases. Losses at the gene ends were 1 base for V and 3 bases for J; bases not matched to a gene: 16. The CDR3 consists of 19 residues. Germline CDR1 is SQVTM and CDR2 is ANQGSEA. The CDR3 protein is CSVEATSGIYHGRTDTQYF. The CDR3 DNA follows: TGCAGCGTTGAAGCAACTAGCGGGATATATCACGGGAGGACAGATACGCAGTATTTT.

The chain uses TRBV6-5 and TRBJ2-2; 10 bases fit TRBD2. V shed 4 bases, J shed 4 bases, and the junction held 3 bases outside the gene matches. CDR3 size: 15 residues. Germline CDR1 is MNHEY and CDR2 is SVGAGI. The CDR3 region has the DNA TGTGCCAGCAGTTCAGGGACTAGCGTCACCGGGGAGCTGTTTTTT. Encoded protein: CASSSGTSVTGELFF.

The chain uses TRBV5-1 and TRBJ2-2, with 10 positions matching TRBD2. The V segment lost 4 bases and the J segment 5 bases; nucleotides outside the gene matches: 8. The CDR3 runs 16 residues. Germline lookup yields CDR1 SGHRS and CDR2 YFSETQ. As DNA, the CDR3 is TGCGCCAGCAGCCGCGAAATAGCGGGAGGAACCGGGGAGCTGTTTTTT. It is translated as CASSREIAGGTGELFF.

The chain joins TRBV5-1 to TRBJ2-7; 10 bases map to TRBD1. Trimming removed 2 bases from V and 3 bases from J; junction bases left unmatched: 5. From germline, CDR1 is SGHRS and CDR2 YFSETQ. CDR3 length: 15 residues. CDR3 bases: TGCGCCAGCAGCTTAGGGGGACAGGGGATCTACGAGCAGTACTTC. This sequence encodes CASSLGGQGIYEQYF.

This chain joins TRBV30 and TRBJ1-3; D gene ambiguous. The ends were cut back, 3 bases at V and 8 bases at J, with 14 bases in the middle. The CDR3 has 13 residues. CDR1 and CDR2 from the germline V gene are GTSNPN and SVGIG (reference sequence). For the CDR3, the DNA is TGTGCCTGGAGAATCCATGCCGGTGACACCATATATTTT. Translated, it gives CAWRIHAGDTIYF. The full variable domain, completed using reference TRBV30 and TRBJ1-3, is SQTIHQWPATLVQPVGSPLSLECTVEGTSNPNLYWYRQAAGRGLQLLFYSVGIGQISSEVPQNLSASRPQDRQFILSSKKLLLSDSGFYLCAWRIHAGDTIYFGEGSWLTVV.